This TCR beta chain was sequenced in a study of blood T cell repertoires in COVID-19. TCRdb keeps only in-frame clones here, not all; method: immunoSEQ multiplex PCR. The table includes 65,000 to 70,000 clones, approximately 88% detected once. The trim removed 0 bases at V and 0 bases at J, leaving 0 bases unmatched. From germline, CDR1 is SGDLS and CDR2 YYNGEE. The CDR3 is 15 amino acids. Sequencing input: peripheral blood. The receptor comes from a woman older than 75 with acute or convalescent COVID-19. The chain joins TRBV9 to TRBJ1-3; 7 bases align to TRBD1. CDR3 sequence: CASSVGDSSGNTIYF. The CDR3, as DNA: TGTGCCAGCAGCGTAGGGGACAGCTCTGGAAACACCATATATTTT.